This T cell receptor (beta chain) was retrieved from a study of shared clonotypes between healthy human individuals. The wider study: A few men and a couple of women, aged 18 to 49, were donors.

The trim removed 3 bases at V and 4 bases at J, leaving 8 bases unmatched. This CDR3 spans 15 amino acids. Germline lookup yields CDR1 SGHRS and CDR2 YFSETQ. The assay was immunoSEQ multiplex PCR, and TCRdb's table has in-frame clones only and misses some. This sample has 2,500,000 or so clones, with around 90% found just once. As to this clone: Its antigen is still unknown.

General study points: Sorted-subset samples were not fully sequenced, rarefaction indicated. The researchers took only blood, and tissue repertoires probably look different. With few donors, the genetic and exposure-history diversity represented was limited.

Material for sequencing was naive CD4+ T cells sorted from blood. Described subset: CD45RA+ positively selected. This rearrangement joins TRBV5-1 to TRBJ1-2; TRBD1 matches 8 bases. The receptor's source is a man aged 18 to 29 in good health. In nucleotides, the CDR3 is TGCGCCAGCAGCTCAGACAGGGGCGTCGGCTATGGCTACACCTTC. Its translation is CASSSDRGVGYGYTF. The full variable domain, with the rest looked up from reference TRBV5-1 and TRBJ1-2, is KAGVTQTPRYLIKTRGQQVTLSCSPISGHRSVSWYQQTPGQGLQFLFEYFSETQRNKGNFPGRFSGRQFSNSRSEMNVSTLELGDSALYLCASSSDRGVGYGYTFGSGTRLTVV.